Shown below are 30 T cell receptor beta chains from a single sample sequenced in a study of response to subunit inactivated influenza vaccine. TCRdb re-analysed the RT-PCR reads in MiXCR, keeping a single row per CDR3 protein. The data contain about 520,000 distinct CDR3 sequences, about 25% of them seen just once; the ten biggest clones take up 1.9%. The sequencing used CD4+ T cells sorted from PBMCs, collected about 5 days after vaccination. The receptors were sampled from a man between 45 and 60 years old who received an inactivated influenza vaccine.

This clonotype came up a few times. This chain connects TRBV4-3 to TRBJ1-6; TRBD1 might be the D (6 bases). There are 14 residues in the CDR3. The germline V gene has CDR1 LGHNA and CDR2 YSLEER. Trimming shortened V by 5 bases and J by 8 bases, and 13 bases separated the two germline ends. The CDR3: CASSLGQYHSPLHF. The CDR3 DNA sequence: TGCGCCAGCAGCTTGGGACAATACCATTCACCCCTCCACTTT.

The chain uses TRBV15 and TRBJ2-7; D gene ambiguous. Germline assignment: CDR1 LNHNV and CDR2 YYDKDF (reference sequence). CDR3 length: 12 residues. Deletions cut 1 base from V and 3 bases from J, with 4 bases between. CDR3 bases: TGTGCCACCAGCAGAGTGGGCTACGAGCAGTACTTC. Protein product: CATSRVGYEQYF.

The chain has TRBV12-3 or TRBV12-4 and TRBJ2-3; the D call may be TRBD1 or TRBD2 (5 bases each). This CDR3 spans 18 amino acids. V was clipped by 3 bases and J by 2 bases, with 21 bases between them. The CDR3 sequence: CASSFQGELGWATDTQYF. CDR3 nucleotides: TGTGCCAGCAGTTTCCAGGGAGAATTAGGTTGGGCCACAGATACGCAGTATTTT.

This sequence joins TRBV12-3 or TRBV12-4 and TRBJ2-5; 8 bases line up with TRBD2. The CDR3 totals 15 residues. Trimming removed 5 bases from V and 4 bases from J; junction bases left unmatched: 9. The chain's CDR3 is CASSPGTRARETQYF. The CDR3 DNA follows: TGTGCCAGCAGTCCGGGGACTAGGGCGCGAGAGACCCAGTACTTC.

The chain is built from TRBV5-5 and TRBJ2-5, with no clear D. V gave up 1 base and J gave up 4 bases, with 8 bases separating them. The CDR3 is 13 residues long. Germline assignment: CDR1 SGHKS and CDR2 YYEKEE (reference sequence). The CDR3 here is CASSLLYGETQYF. CDR3 DNA: TGTGCCAGCAGCTTGTTATACGGAGAGACCCAGTACTTC.

This clonotype was found a few times. This chain links TRBV7-2 with TRBJ2-7; possible D gene TRBD1, 5 bases. V lost 2 bases, J lost 3 bases, and 8 bases lay in between. Germline assignment: CDR1 SGHTA and CDR2 FQGNSA. The CDR3 is made up of 13 amino acids. This CDR3 reads CASSLYGHYEQYF. The CDR3 DNA is TGTGCCAGCAGCTTATACGGACACTACGAGCAGTACTTC. The full variable domain, rest sourced from reference TRBV7-2 and TRBJ2-7, is GAGVSQSPSNKVTEKGKDVELRCDPISGHTALYWYRQSLGQGLEFLIYFQGNSAPDKSGLPSDRFSAERTGGSVSTLTIQRTQQEDSAVYLCASSLYGHYEQYFGPGTRLTVT.

The chain is built from TRBV20-1 and TRBJ2-7; D might be TRBD1 or TRBD2, each matching 5 bases. The germline V gene has CDR1 DFQATT and CDR2 SNEGSKA (reference sequence). V was trimmed by 1 base and J by 4 bases, leaving 14 bases between them. This CDR3 has 14 residues. The CDR3 DNA sequence: TGCAGTGCTAGAGGAACGGGGACCCCATACGAGCAGTACTTC. Its protein product is CSARGTGTPYEQYF.

This clonotype appeared a few times. The V and J genes are TRBV28 and TRBJ2-7; possible D gene TRBD2, 5 bases. Trimming cost V 4 bases and J 4 bases, with 14 bases left between them. Per the germline V gene, CDR1 is MDHEN and CDR2 is SYDVKM. This CDR3 is built from 14 residues. In DNA, the CDR3 is TGTGCCAGCAGTTCCTCGGGGAAAGGGTACGAGCAGTACTTC. It is translated as CASSSSGKGYEQYF.

J is TRBJ2-1 and V is TRBV5-1; D gene uncertain. Germline values: CDR1 SGHRS, CDR2 YFSETQ. The germline V and J ends were trimmed by 0 bases and 8 bases, with 15 bases remaining between them. This CDR3 is 15 amino acids long. CDR3 region: CASSLGWGLTDEQFF. CDR3 bases: TGCGCCAGCAGCTTGGGGTGGGGTCTCACAGATGAGCAGTTCTTC. The full variable domain, its missing parts supplied by reference TRBV5-1 and TRBJ2-1, is KAGVTQTPRYLIKTRGQQVTLSCSPISGHRSVSWYQQTPGQGLQFLFEYFSETQRNKGNFPGRFSGRQFSNSRSEMNVSTLELGDSALYLCASSLGWGLTDEQFFGPGTRLTVL.

This chain connects TRBV4-2 to TRBJ2-3; D gene unclear. Trimming cost V 4 bases and J 3 bases, with 14 bases left between them. The germline V gene encodes CDR1 LGHNA and CDR2 YNFKEQ. The CDR3 sequence is 15 residues long. CDR3 region: CASSPAAGYTDTQYF. The CDR3 nucleotides read TGTGCCAGCAGCCCAGCTGCAGGTTATACAGATACGCAGTATTTT.

The chain is built from TRBV4-3 and TRBJ2-1; D is undetermined. V shed 1 base and J shed 4 bases, with 5 bases lying between them. There are 13 residues in the CDR3. The germline V gene encodes CDR1 LGHNA and CDR2 YSLEER. For the CDR3, the DNA is TGCGCCAGCAGCCAAGTGTTATACAATGAGCAGTTCTTC. Translating it yields CASSQVLYNEQFF.

The genes are TRBV3-1 and TRBJ1-2; D gene unclear. Trimming left V 3 bases short and J 3 bases short, with 14 bases between. Germline V gives CDR1 LGHDT, CDR2 YNNKEL (reference sequence). This CDR3 region has 15 residues. CDR3 nucleotide sequence: TGTGCCAGCAGCCAGAGTCCCCCGCGCGACTATGGCTACACCTTC. Translation: CASSQSPPRDYGYTF.

V usage is TRBV12-3 or TRBV12-4 and J usage is TRBJ2-1, with 12 bases that match TRBD1. The trim removed 3 bases at V and 8 bases at J, leaving 5 bases unmatched. The CDR3 totals 15 residues. For the CDR3, the DNA is TGTGCCAGCAGTTTTTCGGGACAGGGGGCTGATGAGCAGTTCTTC. Translated, it gives CASSFSGQGADEQFF.

The sample holds many counts of this clonotype. CDR3 in DNA: TGCGCCAGCAGCCCCGGGACCGACACAGATACGCAGTATTTT. Encoded protein: CASSPGTDTDTQYF. The chain couples TRBV5-1 to TRBJ2-3; D may match TRBD1 or TRBD2 (5 bases each). This CDR3 has 14 amino acids. V was pared by 4 bases and J by 2 bases, with 11 bases between. CDR1 is SGHRS, CDR2 YFSETQ, per germline. Looking up the rest from reference TRBV5-1 and TRBJ2-3 gives the full variable domain: KAGVTQTPRYLIKTRGQQVTLSCSPISGHRSVSWYQQTPGQGLQFLFEYFSETQRNKGNFPGRFSGRQFSNSRSEMNVSTLELGDSALYLCASSPGTDTDTQYFGPGTRLTVL.

This clonotype occurred a few times. The V gene is TRBV28, the J gene TRBJ2-5; D possibly matches TRBD1 or TRBD2 (5 bases each). Trimming stripped 6 bases from V and 5 bases from J, with 19 bases between. Looked up from germline, CDR1 is MDHEN and CDR2 is SYDVKM. The CDR3 has 15 amino acids. For the CDR3, the DNA is TGTGCCAGCAGCCCACCTTCGTTGTGGGGGGAGACCCAGTACTTC. This codes for CASSPPSLWGETQYF.

The chain joins TRBV29-1 to TRBJ1-2; no clear D. Germline V gives CDR1 SQVTM, CDR2 ANQGSEA. The CDR3 consists of 9 residues. V was trimmed by 2 bases and J by 7 bases, leaving 2 bases between them. CDR3 nucleotide sequence: TGCAGCGTTGAACGTGGCTACACCTTC. Protein: CSVERGYTF.

The table lists this clonotype with a few counts. The chain carries TRBV7-9 and TRBJ2-5; TRBD1 might be the D (5 bases). The CDR3 spans 14 residues. V dropped 1 base and J dropped 5 bases, with 11 bases sitting between them. In germline, CDR1 is SEHNR, CDR2 FQNEAQ (reference sequence). The CDR3 DNA reads as TGTGCCAGCAGCTTAGAGGCAGGGATGGAGACCCAGTACTTC. This gives the protein CASSLEAGMETQYF.

The chain employs TRBV20-1 and TRBJ1-6; the D is unclear. CDR1 DFQATT and CDR2 SNEGSKA come from the germline V gene (reference sequence). V was cut by 0 bases and J by 6 bases, with 12 bases left in between. The CDR3 loop spans 15 amino acids. Here the CDR3 reads CSARDPQAFNSPLHF. The CDR3 bases are TGCAGTGCTAGAGATCCGCAGGCCTTTAATTCACCCCTCCACTTT.

This clonotype appeared a few times. V is TRBV7-3 and J is TRBJ2-1; TRBD2 matches at 10 bases. This CDR3 has 16 amino acids. Per the germline V gene, CDR1 is SGHTA and CDR2 is FQGTGA. Trimming took 5 bases from V and 4 from J; bases not matched to a gene: 8. The CDR3 region has the DNA TGTGCCAGCAGCCCAACTAGCGGGACCCTGTACAATGAGCAGTTCTTC. Encoded protein: CASSPTSGTLYNEQFF. Together with reference TRBV7-3 and TRBJ2-1, the CDR3 gives the full variable domain: GAGVSQTPSNKVTEKGKYVELRCDPISGHTALYWYRQSLGQGPEFLIYFQGTGAADDSGLPNDRFFAVRPEGSVSTLKIQRTERGDSAVYLCASSPTSGTLYNEQFFGPGTRLTVL.

The CDR3 protein is CASGRVYEQYF. The DNA for the CDR3 is TGTGCTAGTGGCCGCGTGTACGAGCAGTACTTC. The gene calls are TRBV12-5 and TRBJ2-7; D gene unclear. The CDR3 loop spans 11 amino acids. Looked up from germline, CDR1 is LGHNT and CDR2 is FRNRAP. Trimming took 6 bases from V and 4 from J, leaving 7 bases between them.

J is TRBJ2-1 and V is TRBV20-1; D is unresolved. With 3 bases removed from V and 5 bases from J, the gap between germline ends came to 5 bases. The CDR3 has 11 residues. Germline V lookup: CDR1 DFQATT, CDR2 SNEGSKA (reference sequence). The CDR3 loop is CSASPNNEQFF. CDR3 coding DNA: TGCAGTGCTAGCCCCAACAATGAGCAGTTCTTC.

The chain combines TRBV18 with TRBJ2-1, with TRBD2 identical over 14 bases. The CDR3 has 16 residues. Germline assignment: CDR1 KGHSH and CDR2 LQKENI. V was pared by 5 bases and J by 9 bases, with 9 bases of the junction left unmatched. DNA for the CDR3: TGTGCCAGCTCAACCGGGACTAGCGGGAGCCTTAGTGAGCAGTTCTTC. It is translated as CASSTGTSGSLSEQFF.

This clonotype has more than one count but fewer than ten. The gene calls are TRBV7-2 and TRBJ2-1; D gene unclear. The CDR3 extends over 17 amino acids. From germline, CDR1 is SGHTA and CDR2 FQGNSA. Trimming cost V 6 bases and J 0 bases, with 18 bases left between them. The chain's CDR3 is CASRRYLGSSSYNEQFF. The CDR3 DNA reads TGTGCCAGCAGGCGTTATCTCGGGTCGAGCTCCTACAATGAGCAGTTCTTC.

This clonotype showed up just a few times. The rearrangement joins TRBV10-3 to TRBJ2-5; 10 nucleotides align to TRBD2. Per germline, CDR1 ENHRY and CDR2 SYGVKD. The junction had 5 bases not matched to a gene; V was cut back by 10 bases and J by 3 bases. The CDR3 extends over 13 amino acids. The CDR3 reads CASRSGREETQYF. The CDR3 DNA reads TGTGCCAGTAGAAGCGGGAGGGAAGAGACCCAGTACTTC.

This clonotype was counted only a few times. The chain carries TRBV28 and TRBJ1-3, with D maybe TRBD1 (6 bases). V dropped 6 bases and J dropped 0 bases, with 15 bases sitting between them. Germline CDR1 reads MDHEN; CDR2 reads SYDVKM. The CDR3 is 16 residues long. The CDR3 region is CASRFRTDLSGNTIYF. DNA for the CDR3: TGTGCCAGCAGATTTCGGACAGATCTCTCTGGAAACACCATATATTTT.

This sequence joins TRBV19 and TRBJ2-3, with D possibly TRBD2 on 5 matching bases. The V end lost 11 bases, the J end lost 5 bases, and 14 bases lay between the germline ends. CDR3 size: 12 residues. CDR1 is LNHDA and CDR2 is SQIVND in the germline V gene (reference sequence). This chain's CDR3 is CAGHLGRDTQYF. The DNA of the CDR3 is TGTGCCGGCCACCTAGGGAGAGATACGCAGTATTTT.

This clonotype was counted between two and nine times. This chain links TRBV7-8 with TRBJ1-2; D not certain. Germline V CDR1 and CDR2: SGHVS, FQNEAQ. CDR3 length equals 14 residues. The V end was cut by 2 bases, the J end by 2 bases, with 9 bases between. Written as DNA, the CDR3 is TGTGCCAGCAGCTTATTTGCAGAAAACTATGGCTACACCTTC. Translation gives CASSLFAENYGYTF.

The chain joins TRBV28 to TRBJ2-1, with D possibly being TRBD1 (6 bases). The CDR3 extends over 15 amino acids. The V end lost 7 bases, the J end lost 2 bases, and 15 bases lay between the germline ends. Germline V gene sequence: CDR1 MDHEN, CDR2 SYDVKM. The CDR3 DNA reads TGTGCCAGCACCCCCGGGACACCCACCTACAATGAGCAGTTCTTC. As protein: CASTPGTPTYNEQFF.

This sequence joins TRBV10-3 and TRBJ2-3, with a weak D call TRBD2 (6 bases). CDR3 length: 15 residues. Trimming cost V 5 bases and J 0 bases, with 12 bases left between them. Germline-derived CDR1 and CDR2 are ENHRY and SYGVKD. CDR3 in DNA: TGTGCCATCAGTCTCCGGGGGTTTAGCACAGATACGCAGTATTTT. Encoded protein: CAISLRGFSTDTQYF.

This clonotype was seen more than once but under ten times. The V and J genes are TRBV20-1 and TRBJ2-7, with unresolved D. CDR1 DFQATT and CDR2 SNEGSKA come from the germline V gene (reference sequence). This CDR3 region has 11 residues. V lost 2 bases and J 4 bases, leaving 6 bases between the germline ends. CDR3 in amino acids: CSARPFYEQYF. The CDR3 DNA reads as TGCAGTGCTAGACCGTTTTACGAGCAGTACTTC.